The clone carrying this T cell receptor (beta chain) was observed at least ten times. Its antigen is still unknown. This sample was taken from a study of T cells in Graves' hyperthyroidism and ophthalmopathy. Across the study: At initial diagnosis, before any treatment had begun, peripheral blood was obtained.

Amplification of TCR beta CDR3 regions used RNA as the template. TCR CDR3 underwent first-round RT-PCR with the HTBI primer set. TCRdb redid the calling of the multiplex PCR reads with MiXCR, one entry per CDR3 protein. The data hold some 700,000 distinct CDR3 sequences, with 17% observed a single time. Trimming removed 6 bases from V and 6 bases from J, with 18 bases in between. The CDR3 loop spans 15 amino acids. Study observations and caveats: In blood, most of the thyroid clonotypes expanded above 0.001 were also present.

The TCR sequence derives from a man aged 50 to 59 with Graves' hyperthyroidism. The chain employs TRBV12-3 or TRBV12-4 and TRBJ1-5, with D maybe TRBD1 (5 bases). Sequenced: blood. CDR3 in amino acids: CASSTISGGGQPQHF. Written as DNA, the CDR3 is TGTGCCAGCAGCACTATCTCGGGGGGTGGTCAGCCCCAGCATTTT.